The 4 T cell receptor beta chains listed next were all sequenced from one sample in a study of cytomegalovirus exposure and HLA in healthy donors. The PCR contained 60 Vbeta and 13 Jbeta primers. Method: immunoSEQ multiplex PCR; TCRdb's copy keeps in-frame clones and lacks some. Of 150,000 or so clones listed, approximately 82% are singletons. Sequencing was done on a sample of PBMCs. These receptors originate from a woman aged 40 to 55 in good health and CMV-seronegative.

The genes are TRBV28 and TRBJ1-5; D uncertain. V lost 2 bases and J 5 bases, leaving 7 bases between the germline ends. This CDR3 is 13 amino acids long. Germline values: CDR1 MDHEN, CDR2 SYDVKM. The chain's CDR3 is CASSLTTHQPQHF. The CDR3 DNA is TGTGCCAGCAGTTTAACGACTCATCAGCCCCAGCATTTT.

The chain links TRBV7-2 to TRBJ2-4; 7 positions agree with TRBD1. The CDR3 is 17 amino acids. The germline V gene encodes CDR1 SGHTA and CDR2 FQGNSA. V lost 3 bases, J lost 3 bases, and 11 bases stayed unmatched. In DNA form, the CDR3 reads TGTGCCAGCAGCTTGCAAGTAATGACAGGGTTCAAAAACATTCAGTACTTC. It codes for CASSLQVMTGFKNIQYF. The full variable domain, with the rest looked up from reference TRBV7-2 and TRBJ2-4, is GAGVSQSPSNKVTEKGKDVELRCDPISGHTALYWYRQSLGQGLEFLIYFQGNSAPDKSGLPSDRFSAERTGGSVSTLTIQRTQQEDSAVYLCASSLQVMTGFKNIQYFGAGTRLSVL.

This rearrangement joins TRBV13 to TRBJ1-2; TRBD1 is a possible D gene (6 bases). Germline V lookup: CDR1 PRHDT, CDR2 FYEKMQ (reference sequence). Trimming took 5 bases from V and 0 from J, leaving 10 bases between them. The CDR3 is 14 residues long. The CDR3 coding sequence is TGTGCCAGCAGCCCGGGGGGCACTAACTATGGCTACACCTTC. Encoded protein: CASSPGGTNYGYTF.

This clone was counted a few times. The chain joins TRBV6-6 to TRBJ1-1, with D tentatively TRBD1 (6 bases). V lost 5 bases and J 4 bases, leaving 17 bases between the germline ends. Germline lookup yields CDR1 MNHNY and CDR2 SVGAGI (reference sequence). The CDR3 runs to 15 residues. The CDR3 sequence: CASSDVGRGPTEAFF. The CDR3 DNA reads as TGTGCCAGCAGTGACGTTGGCAGGGGCCCCACTGAAGCTTTCTTT.